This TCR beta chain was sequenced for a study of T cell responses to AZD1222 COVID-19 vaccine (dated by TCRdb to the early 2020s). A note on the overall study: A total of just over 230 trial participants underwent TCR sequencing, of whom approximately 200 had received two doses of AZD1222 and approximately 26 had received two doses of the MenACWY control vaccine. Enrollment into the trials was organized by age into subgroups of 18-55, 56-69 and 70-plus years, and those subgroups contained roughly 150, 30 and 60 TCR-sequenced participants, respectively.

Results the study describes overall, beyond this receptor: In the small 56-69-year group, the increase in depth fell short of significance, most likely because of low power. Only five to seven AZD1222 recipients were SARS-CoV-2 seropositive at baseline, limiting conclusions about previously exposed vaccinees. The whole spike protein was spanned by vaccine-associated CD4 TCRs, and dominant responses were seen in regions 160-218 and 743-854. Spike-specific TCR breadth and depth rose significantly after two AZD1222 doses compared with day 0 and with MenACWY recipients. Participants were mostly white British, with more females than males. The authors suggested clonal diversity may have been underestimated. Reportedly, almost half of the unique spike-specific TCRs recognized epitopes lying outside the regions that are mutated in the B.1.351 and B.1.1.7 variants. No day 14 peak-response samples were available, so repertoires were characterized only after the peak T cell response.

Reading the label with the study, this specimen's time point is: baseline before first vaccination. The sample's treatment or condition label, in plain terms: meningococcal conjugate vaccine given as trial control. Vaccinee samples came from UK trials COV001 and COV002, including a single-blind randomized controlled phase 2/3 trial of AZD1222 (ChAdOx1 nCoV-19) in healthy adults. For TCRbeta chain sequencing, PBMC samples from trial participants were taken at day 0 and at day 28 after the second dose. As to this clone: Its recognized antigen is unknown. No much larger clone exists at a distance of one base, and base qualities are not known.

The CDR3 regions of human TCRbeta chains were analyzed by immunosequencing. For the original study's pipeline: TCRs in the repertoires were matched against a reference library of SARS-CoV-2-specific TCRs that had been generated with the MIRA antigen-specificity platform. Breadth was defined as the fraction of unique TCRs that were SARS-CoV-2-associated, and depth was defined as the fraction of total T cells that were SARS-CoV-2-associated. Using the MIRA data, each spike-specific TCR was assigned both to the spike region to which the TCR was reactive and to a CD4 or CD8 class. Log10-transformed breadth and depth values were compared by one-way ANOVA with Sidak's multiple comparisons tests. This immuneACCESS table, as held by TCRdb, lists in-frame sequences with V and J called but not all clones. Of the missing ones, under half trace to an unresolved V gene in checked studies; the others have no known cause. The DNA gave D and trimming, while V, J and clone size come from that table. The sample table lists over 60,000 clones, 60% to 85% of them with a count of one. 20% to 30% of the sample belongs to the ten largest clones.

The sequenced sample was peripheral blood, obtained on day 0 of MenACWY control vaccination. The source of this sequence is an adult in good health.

CDR3 loop: CASRGRSNEKLFF. The DNA reads TGTGCCTCTCGGGGCAGGTCTAATGAAAAACTGTTTTTT. The V and J genes are TRBV30 and TRBJ1-4; TRBD1 is perhaps the D gene, given 5 matching bases. The CDR3 goes from the cysteine to the phenylalanine over 13 residues. This entry keeps only the CDR3 DNA: 39 bases, framed from base 1. The junction carries 12 bases between V and J, which are trimmed by 7 bases and 3 bases respectively. CDR1 and CDR2, per the germline V gene (reference sequence), are GTSNPN and SVGIG.